This TCR beta chain comes out of a study of CD8 T cells in Susac syndrome. TEMRA cells were enriched by FACS, and CD4+ and CD8+ T cells were negatively isolated. There are 15 residues in the CDR3. The germline V gene has CDR1 DFQATT and CDR2 SNEGSKA (reference sequence). The germline V and J ends were trimmed by 0 bases and 0 bases, with 12 bases remaining between them. After extraction with the RNeasy kit, about 0.5 to 1 ug of the RNA was reverse transcribed using random hexamers. TCRdb re-analysed the immunoSEQ multiplex PCR reads in MiXCR, keeping a single row per CDR3 protein. The repertoire holds hundreds of thousands of distinct CDR3 sequences, with just under 95% as singletons.

The clonotype originates from a human donor with multiple sclerosis. Sequenced sample: CD4+ T cells from PBMCs. The V gene is TRBV20-1, the J gene TRBJ2-7; D assignment may be TRBD1 or TRBD2 (7 bases each). CDR3 nucleotides: TGCAGTGCTAGAGATCAGGGGGGGGCCTCCTACGAGCAGTACTTC. This translates into CSARDQGGASYEQYF.